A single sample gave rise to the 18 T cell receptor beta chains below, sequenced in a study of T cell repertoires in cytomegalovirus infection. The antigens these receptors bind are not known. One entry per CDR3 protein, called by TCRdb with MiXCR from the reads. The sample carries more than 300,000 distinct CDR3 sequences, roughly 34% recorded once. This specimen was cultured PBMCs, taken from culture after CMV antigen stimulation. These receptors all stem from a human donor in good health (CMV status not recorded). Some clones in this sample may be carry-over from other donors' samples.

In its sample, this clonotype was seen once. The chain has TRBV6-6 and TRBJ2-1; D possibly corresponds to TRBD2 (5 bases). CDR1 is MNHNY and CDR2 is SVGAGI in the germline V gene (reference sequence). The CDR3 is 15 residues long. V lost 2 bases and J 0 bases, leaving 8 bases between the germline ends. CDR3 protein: CASSYGSVSYNEQFF. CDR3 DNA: TGTGCCAGCAGTTACGGGAGCGTCTCCTACAATGAGCAGTTCTTC.

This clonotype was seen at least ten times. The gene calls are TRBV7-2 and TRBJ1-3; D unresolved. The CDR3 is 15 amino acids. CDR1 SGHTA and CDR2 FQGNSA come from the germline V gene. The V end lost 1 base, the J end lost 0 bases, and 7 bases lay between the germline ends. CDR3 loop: CASSLGGNSGNTIYF. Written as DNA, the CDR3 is TGTGCCAGCAGCTTAGGAGGCAACTCTGGAAACACCATATATTTT.

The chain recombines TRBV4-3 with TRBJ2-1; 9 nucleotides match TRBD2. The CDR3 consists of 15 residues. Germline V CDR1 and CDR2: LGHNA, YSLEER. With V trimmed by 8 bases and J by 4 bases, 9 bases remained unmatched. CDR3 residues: CASASGTSRYNEQFF. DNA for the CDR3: TGCGCCAGCGCCTCAGGGACTAGCCGATACAATGAGCAGTTCTTC.

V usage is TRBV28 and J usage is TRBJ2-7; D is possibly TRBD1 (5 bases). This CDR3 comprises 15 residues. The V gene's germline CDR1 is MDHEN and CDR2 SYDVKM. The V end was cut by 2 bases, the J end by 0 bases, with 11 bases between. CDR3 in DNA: TGTGCCAGCAGTTTACCGACAGATTACTCCTACGAGCAGTACTTC. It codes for CASSLPTDYSYEQYF.

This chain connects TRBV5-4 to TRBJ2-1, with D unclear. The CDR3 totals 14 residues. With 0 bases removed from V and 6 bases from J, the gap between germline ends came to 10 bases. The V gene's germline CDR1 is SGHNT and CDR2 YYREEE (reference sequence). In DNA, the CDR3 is TGTGCCAGCAGCTTGGATGCCATCCGCAATGAGCAGTTCTTC. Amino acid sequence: CASSLDAIRNEQFF.

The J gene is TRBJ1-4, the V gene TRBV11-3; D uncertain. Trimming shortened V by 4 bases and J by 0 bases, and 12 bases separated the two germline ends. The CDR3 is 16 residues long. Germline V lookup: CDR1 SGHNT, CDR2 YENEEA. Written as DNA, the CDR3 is TGTGCCAGCAGCTCCTTAGAGGGCGCAACTAATGAAAAACTGTTTTTT. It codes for CASSSLEGATNEKLFF.

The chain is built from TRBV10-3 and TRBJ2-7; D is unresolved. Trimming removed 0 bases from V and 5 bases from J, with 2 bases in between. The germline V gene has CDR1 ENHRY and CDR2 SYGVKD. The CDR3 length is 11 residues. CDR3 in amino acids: CAISESHEQYF. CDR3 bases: TGTGCCATCAGTGAGTCCCACGAGCAGTACTTC.

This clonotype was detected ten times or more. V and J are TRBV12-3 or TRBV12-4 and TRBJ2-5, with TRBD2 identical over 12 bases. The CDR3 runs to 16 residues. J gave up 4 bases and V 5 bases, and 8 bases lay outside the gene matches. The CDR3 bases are TGTGCCAGCAGTCGCGGACTAGCGGGACGGGGAGAGACCCAGTACTTC. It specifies CASSRGLAGRGETQYF.

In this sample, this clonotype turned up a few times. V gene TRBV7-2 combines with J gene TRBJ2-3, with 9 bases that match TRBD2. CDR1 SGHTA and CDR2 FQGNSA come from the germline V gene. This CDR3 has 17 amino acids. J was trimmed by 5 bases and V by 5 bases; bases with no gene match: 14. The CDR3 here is CASSPLLGGLAGDTQYF. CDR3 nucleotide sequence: TGTGCCAGCAGCCCTCTACTAGGGGGACTAGCAGGAGATACGCAGTATTTT.

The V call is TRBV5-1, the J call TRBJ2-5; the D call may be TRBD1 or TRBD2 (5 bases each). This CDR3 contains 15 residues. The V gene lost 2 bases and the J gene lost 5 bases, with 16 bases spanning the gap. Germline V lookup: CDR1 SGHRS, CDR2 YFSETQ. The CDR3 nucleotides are TGCGCCAGCAGCTTACGTTTCGGGGCGCAGGAGACCCAGTACTTC. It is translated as CASSLRFGAQETQYF.

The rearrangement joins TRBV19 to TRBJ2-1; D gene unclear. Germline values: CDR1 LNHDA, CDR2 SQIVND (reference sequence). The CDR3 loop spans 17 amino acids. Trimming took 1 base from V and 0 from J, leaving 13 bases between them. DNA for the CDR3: TGTGCCAGTAGTATAGGGGCAGACTCAAGCTCCTACAATGAGCAGTTCTTC. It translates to CASSIGADSSSYNEQFF. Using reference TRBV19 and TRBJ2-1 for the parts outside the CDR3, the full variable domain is DGGITQSPKYLFRKEGQNVTLSCEQNLNHDAMYWYRQDPGQGLRLIYYSQIVNDFQKGDIAEGYSVSREKKESFPLTVTSAQKNPTAFYLCASSIGADSSSYNEQFFGPGTRLTVL.

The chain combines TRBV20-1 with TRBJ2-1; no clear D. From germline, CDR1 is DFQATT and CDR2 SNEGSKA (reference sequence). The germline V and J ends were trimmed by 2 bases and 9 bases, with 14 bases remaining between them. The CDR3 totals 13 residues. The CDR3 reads CSARKDRLSEQFF. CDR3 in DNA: TGCAGTGCTAGAAAAGACCGTCTGAGTGAGCAGTTCTTC.

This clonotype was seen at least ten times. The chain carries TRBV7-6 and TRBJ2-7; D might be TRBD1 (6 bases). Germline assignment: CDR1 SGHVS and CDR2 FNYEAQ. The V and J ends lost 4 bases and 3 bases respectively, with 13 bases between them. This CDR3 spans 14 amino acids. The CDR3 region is CASSSRQDSYEQYF. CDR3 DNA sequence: TGTGCCAGCAGCTCCAGGCAGGACAGCTACGAGCAGTACTTC.

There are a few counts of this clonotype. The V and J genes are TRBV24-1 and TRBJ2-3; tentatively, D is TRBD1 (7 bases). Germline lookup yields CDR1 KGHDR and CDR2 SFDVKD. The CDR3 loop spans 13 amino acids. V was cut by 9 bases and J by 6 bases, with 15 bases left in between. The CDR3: CATGTEAGDTQYF. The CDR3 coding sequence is TGTGCCACCGGGACAGAGGCGGGGGATACGCAGTATTTT.

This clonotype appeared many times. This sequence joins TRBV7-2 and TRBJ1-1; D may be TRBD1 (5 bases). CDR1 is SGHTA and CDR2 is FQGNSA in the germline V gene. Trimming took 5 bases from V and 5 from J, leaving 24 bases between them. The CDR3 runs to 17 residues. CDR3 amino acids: CASSAEPGRTWGTEAFF. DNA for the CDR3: TGTGCCAGCAGCGCCGAGCCGGGACGGACCTGGGGGACTGAAGCTTTCTTT.

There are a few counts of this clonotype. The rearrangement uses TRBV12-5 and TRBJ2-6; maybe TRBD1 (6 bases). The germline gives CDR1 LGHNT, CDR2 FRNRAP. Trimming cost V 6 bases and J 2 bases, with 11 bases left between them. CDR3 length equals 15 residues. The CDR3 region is CASGPYRAGANVLTF. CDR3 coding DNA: TGTGCTAGTGGGCCTTACAGGGCTGGGGCCAACGTCCTGACTTTC.

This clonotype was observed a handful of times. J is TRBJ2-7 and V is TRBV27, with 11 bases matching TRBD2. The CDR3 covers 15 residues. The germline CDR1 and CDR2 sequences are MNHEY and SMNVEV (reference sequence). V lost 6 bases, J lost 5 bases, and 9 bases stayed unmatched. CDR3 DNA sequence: TGTGCCAGCAGGTCCCTAGCGGGAGGAAGAAACGAGCAGTACTTC. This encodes CASRSLAGGRNEQYF.

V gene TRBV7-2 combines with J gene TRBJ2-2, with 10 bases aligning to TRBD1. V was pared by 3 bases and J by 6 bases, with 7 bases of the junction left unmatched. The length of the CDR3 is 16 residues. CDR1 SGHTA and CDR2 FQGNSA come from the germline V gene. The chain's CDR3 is CASSLATGGASGELFF. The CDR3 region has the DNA TGTGCCAGCAGCTTGGCGACAGGGGGCGCATCCGGGGAGCTGTTTTTT.